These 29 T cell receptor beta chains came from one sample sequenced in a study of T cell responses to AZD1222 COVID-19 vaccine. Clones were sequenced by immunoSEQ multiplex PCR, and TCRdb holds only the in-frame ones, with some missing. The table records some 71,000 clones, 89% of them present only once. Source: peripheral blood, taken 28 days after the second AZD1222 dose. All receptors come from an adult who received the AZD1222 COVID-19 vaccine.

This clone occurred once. The CDR3, as DNA: TGTGCCAGCAGCCCCCTCGGGCCATACTACGAGCAGTACTTC. It specifies CASSPLGPYYEQYF. The chain joins TRBV7-2 to TRBJ2-7; D remains ambiguous. Trimming shortened V by 5 bases and J by 3 bases, and 14 bases separated the two germline ends. This CDR3 has 14 residues. Germline V gene sequence: CDR1 SGHTA, CDR2 FQGNSA.

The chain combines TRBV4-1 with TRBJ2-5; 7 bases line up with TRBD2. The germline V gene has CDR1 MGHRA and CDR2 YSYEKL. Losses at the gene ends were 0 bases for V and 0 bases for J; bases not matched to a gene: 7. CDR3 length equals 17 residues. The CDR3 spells CASSQDWPGGNQETQYF. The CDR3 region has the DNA TGCGCCAGCAGCCAAGATTGGCCGGGGGGAAACCAAGAGACCCAGTACTTC.

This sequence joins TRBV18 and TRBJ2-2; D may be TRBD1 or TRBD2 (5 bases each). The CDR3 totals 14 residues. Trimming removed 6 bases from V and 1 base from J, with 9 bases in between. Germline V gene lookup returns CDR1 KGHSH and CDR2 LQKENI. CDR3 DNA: TGTGCCAGCTCCGGGACGGAGAACACCGGGGAGCTGTTTTTT. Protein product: CASSGTENTGELFF.

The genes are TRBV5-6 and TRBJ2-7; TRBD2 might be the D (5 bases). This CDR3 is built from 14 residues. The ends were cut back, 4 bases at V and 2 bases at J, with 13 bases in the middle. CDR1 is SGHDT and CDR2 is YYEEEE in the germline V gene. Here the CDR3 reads CASSLGESAYEQYF. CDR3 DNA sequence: TGTGCCAGCAGCCTCGGGGAGTCGGCCTACGAGCAGTACTTC.

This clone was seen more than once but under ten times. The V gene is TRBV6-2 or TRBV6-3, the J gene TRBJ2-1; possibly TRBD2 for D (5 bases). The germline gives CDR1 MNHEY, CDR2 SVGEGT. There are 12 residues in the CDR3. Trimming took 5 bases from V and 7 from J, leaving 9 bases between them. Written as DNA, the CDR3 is TGTGCCAGCAGTGGAGAGCGGAATGAGCAGTTCTTC. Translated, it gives CASSGERNEQFF.

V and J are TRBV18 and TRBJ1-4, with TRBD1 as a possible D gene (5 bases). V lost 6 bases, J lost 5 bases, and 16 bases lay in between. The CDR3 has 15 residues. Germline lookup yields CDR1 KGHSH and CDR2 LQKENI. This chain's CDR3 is CASSLSTDWNEKLFF. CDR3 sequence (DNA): TGTGCCAGCTCGCTATCGACAGATTGGAATGAAAAACTGTTTTTT. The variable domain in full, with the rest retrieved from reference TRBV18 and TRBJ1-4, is NAGVMQNPRHLVRRRGQEARLRCSPMKGHSHVYWYRQLPEEGLKFMVYLQKENIIDESGMPKERFSAEFPKEGPSILRIQQVVRGDSAAYFCASSLSTDWNEKLFFGSGTQLSVL.

The CDR3 is CASSDTGRRYEQYF. Written as DNA, the CDR3 is TGTGCCAGCAGTGACACGGGCAGGAGGTACGAGCAGTACTTC. The chain links TRBV25-1 to TRBJ2-7; D is possibly TRBD2 (5 bases). This CDR3 region has 14 residues. Looked up from germline, CDR1 is MGHDK and CDR2 is SYGVNS. V was trimmed by 3 bases and J by 4 bases, leaving 13 bases between them.

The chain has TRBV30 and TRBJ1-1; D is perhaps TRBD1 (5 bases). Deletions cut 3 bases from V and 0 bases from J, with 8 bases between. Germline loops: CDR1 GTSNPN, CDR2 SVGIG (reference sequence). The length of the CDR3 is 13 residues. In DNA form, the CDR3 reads TGTGCCTGGAGGGGGCAATTGAACACTGAAGCTTTCTTT. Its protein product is CAWRGQLNTEAFF.

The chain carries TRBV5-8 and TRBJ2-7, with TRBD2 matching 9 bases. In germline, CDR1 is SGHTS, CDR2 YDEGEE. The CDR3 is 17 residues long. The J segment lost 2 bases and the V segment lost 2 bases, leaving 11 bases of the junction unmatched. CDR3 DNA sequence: TGTGCCAGCAGCTTATTCTTCGCGGGAGGGTCCACCTACGAGCAGTACTTC. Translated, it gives CASSLFFAGGSTYEQYF. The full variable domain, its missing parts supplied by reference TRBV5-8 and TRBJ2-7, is EAGVTQSPTHLIKTRGQQATLRCSPISGHTSVYWYQQALGLGLQFLLWYDEGEERNRGNFPPRFSGRQFPNYSSELNVNALELEDSALYLCASSLFFAGGSTYEQYFGPGTRLTVT.

CDR3: CASSYFPPFSYNEQFF. CDR3 bases: TGTGCCAGCAGTTACTTCCCCCCCTTTTCCTACAATGAGCAGTTCTTC. V is TRBV6-8 and J is TRBJ2-1; D unclear. Trimming removed 1 base from V and 1 base from J, with 11 bases in between. The CDR3 runs to 16 residues. From germline, CDR1 is MNHGY and CDR2 SAAAGT.

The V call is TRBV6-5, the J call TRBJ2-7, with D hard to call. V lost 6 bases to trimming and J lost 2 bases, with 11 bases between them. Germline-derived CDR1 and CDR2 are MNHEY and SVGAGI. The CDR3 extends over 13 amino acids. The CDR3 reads CASRSGQAYEQYF. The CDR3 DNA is TGTGCCAGCAGGTCCGGGCAAGCCTACGAGCAGTACTTC.

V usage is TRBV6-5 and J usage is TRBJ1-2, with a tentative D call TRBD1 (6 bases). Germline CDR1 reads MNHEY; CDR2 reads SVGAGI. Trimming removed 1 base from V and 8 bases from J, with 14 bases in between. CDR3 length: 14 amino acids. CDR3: CASSYFGTSEGYTF. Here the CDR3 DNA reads TGTGCCAGCAGTTACTTTGGGACATCCGAGGGCTACACCTTC.

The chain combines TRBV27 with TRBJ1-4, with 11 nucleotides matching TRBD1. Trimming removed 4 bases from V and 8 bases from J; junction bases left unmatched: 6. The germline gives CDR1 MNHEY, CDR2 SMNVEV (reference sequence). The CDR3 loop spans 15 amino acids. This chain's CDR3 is CASSSGTGGIEKLFF. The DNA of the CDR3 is TGTGCCAGCAGTTCCGGGACAGGGGGAATAGAAAAACTGTTTTTT.

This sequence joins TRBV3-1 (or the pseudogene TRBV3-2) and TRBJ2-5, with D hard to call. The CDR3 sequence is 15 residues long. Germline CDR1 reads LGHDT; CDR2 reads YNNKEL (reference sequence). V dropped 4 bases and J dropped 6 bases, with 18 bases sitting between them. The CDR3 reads CASSPTPQGPKTQYF. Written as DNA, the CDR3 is TGTGCCAGCAGCCCCACCCCCCAAGGTCCGAAGACCCAGTACTTC.

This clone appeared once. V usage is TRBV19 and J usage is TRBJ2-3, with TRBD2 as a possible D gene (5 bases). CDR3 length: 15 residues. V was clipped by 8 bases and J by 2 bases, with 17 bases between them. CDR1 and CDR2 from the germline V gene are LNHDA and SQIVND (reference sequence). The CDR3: CASEGFPVSTDTQYF. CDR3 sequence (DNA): TGTGCCAGTGAGGGATTTCCGGTTTCCACAGATACGCAGTATTTT.

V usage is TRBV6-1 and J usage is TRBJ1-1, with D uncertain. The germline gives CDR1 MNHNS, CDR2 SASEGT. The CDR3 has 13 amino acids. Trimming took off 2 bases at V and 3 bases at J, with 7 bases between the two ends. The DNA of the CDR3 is TGTGCCAGCAGTGAACAGGCGGACACTGAAGCTTTCTTT. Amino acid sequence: CASSEQADTEAFF.

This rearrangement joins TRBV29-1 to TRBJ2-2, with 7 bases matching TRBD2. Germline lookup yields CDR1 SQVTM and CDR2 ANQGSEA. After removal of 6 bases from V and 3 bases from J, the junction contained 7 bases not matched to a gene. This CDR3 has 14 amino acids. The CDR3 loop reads CSVRPGGYTGELFF. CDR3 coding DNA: TGCAGCGTCCGGCCGGGGGGTTACACCGGGGAGCTGTTTTTT.

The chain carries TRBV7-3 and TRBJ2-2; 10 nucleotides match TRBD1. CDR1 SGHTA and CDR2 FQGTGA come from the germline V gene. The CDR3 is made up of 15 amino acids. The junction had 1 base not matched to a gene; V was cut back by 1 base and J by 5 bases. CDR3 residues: CASSLRDRGTGELFF. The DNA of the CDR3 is TGTGCCAGCAGCTTAAGGGACAGGGGAACCGGGGAGCTGTTTTTT.

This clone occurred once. The CDR3 loop reads CASSLGLNYGYTF. CDR3 bases: TGTGCCAGCAGCTTGGGACTTAACTATGGCTACACCTTC. The chain joins TRBV7-8 to TRBJ1-2, with a possible D match to TRBD1 (5 bases). The CDR3 is 13 amino acids. Trimming cost V 3 bases and J 1 base, with 6 bases left between them. Germline CDR1 SGHVS, CDR2 FQNEAQ.

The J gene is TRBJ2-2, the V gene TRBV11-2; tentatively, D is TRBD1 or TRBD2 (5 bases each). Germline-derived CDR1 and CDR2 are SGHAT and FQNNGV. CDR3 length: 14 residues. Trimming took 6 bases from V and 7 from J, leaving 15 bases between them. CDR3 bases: TGTGCCAGCAGGATAGCTGGGGGTGGCGGGGAGCTGTTTTTT. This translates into CASRIAGGGGELFF.

CDR3 in amino acids: CASGVPGEQYF. The CDR3 DNA reads as TGCGCCAGCGGCGTTCCCGGCGAGCAGTACTTC. The chain has TRBV10-2 and TRBJ2-7, with no clear D. V was clipped by 8 bases and J by 6 bases, with 11 bases between them. The CDR3 sequence is 11 residues long. Germline V CDR1 and CDR2: WSHSY, SAAADI.

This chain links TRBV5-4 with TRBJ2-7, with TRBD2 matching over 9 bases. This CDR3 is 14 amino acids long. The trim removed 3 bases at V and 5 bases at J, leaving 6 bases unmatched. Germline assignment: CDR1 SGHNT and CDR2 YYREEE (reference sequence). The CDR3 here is CASSSWREGNEQYF. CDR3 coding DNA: TGTGCCAGCAGCTCATGGCGGGAGGGCAACGAGCAGTACTTC. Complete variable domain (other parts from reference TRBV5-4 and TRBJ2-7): ETGVTQSPTHLIKTRGQQVTLRCSSQSGHNTVSWYQQALGQGPQFIFQYYREEENGRGNFPPRFSGLQFPNYSSELNVNALELDDSALYLCASSSWREGNEQYFGPGTRLTVT.

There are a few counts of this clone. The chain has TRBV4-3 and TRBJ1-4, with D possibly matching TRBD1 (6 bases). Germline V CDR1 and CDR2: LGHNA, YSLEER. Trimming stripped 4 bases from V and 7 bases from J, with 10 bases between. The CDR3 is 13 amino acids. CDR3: CASSRRGGEKLFF. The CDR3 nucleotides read TGCGCCAGCAGCCGCAGGGGAGGTGAAAAACTGTTTTTT.

The CDR3 coding sequence is TGCGCCAGCAGCTTGGCCGACAGGAGGGAAGGCTACACCTTC. It translates to CASSLADRREGYTF. This chain joins TRBV5-1 and TRBJ1-2; D is perhaps TRBD1 (6 bases). The CDR3 is 14 amino acids. The V gene lost 0 bases and the J gene lost 8 bases, with 14 bases spanning the gap. The V gene's germline CDR1 is SGHRS and CDR2 YFSETQ.

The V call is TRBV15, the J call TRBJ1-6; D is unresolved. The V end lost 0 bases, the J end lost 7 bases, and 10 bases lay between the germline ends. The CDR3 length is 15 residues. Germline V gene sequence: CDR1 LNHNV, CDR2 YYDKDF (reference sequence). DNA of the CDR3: TGTGCCACCAGCAGAGACTGGACGGTAAATTCACCCCTCCACTTT. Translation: CATSRDWTVNSPLHF.

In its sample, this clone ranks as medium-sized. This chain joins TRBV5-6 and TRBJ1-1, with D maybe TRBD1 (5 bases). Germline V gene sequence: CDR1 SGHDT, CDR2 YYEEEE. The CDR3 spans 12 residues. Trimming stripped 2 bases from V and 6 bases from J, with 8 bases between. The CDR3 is CASSLQTAEAFF. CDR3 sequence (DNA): TGTGCCAGCAGCTTACAGACAGCTGAAGCTTTCTTT.

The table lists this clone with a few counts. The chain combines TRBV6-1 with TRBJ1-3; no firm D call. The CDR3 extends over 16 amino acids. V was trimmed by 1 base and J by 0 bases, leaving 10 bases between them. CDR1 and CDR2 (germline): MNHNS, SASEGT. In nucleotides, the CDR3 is TGTGCCAGCAGTGAAGAAGAGGGTAGCTCTGGAAACACCATATATTTT. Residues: CASSEEEGSSGNTIYF.

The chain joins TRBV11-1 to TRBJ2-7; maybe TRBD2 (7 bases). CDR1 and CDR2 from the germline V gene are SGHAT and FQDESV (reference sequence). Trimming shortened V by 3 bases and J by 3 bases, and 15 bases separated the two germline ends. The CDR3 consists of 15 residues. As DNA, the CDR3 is TGTGCCAGCAGCTTTGGGGGGGGACAAAGCTACGAGCAGTACTTC. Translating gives CASSFGGGQSYEQYF.

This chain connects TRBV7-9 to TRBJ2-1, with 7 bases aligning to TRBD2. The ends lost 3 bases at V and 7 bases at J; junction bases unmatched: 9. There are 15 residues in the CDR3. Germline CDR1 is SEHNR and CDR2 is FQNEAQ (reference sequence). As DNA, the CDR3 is TGTGCCAGCAGCTTGAGGGCGGGAGCGGCGAATGAGCAGTTCTTC. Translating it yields CASSLRAGAANEQFF.